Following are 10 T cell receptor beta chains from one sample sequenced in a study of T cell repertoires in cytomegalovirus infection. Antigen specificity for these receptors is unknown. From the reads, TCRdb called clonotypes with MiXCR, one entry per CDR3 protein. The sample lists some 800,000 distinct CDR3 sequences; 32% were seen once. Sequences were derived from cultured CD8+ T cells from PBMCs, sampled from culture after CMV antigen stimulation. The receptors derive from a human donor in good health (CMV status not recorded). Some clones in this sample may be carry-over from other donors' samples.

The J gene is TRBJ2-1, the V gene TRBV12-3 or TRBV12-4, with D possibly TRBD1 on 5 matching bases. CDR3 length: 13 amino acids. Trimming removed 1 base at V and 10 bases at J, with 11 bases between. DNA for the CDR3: TGTGCCAGCAGTTTAGTGGGTCCAGGGGAGCAGTTCTTC. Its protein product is CASSLVGPGEQFF.

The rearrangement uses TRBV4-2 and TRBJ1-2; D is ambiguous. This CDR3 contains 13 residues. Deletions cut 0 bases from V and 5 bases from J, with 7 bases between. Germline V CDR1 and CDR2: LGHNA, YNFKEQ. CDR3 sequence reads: CASSQDQIYGYTF. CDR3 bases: TGTGCCAGCAGCCAAGATCAAATATATGGCTACACCTTC.

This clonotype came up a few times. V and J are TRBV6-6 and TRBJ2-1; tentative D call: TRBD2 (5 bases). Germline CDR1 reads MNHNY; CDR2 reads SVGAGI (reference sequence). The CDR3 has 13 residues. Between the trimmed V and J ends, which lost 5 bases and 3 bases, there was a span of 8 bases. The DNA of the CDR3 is TGTGCCAGCAGTGACTACCACTACAATGAGCAGTTCTTC. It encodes CASSDYHYNEQFF.

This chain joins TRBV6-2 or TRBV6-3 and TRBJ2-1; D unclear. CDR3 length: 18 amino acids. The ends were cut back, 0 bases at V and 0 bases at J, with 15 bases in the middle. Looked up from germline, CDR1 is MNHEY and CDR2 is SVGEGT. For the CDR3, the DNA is TGTGCCAGCAGTTACTCGAGTTTATTTCAGAGCTCCTACAATGAGCAGTTCTTC. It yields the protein CASSYSSLFQSSYNEQFF.

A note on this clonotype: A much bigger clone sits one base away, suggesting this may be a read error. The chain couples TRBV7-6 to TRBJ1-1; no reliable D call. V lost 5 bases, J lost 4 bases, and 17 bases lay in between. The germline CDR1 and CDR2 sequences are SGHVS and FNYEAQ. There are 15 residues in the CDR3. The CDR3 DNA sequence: TGTGCCAGCAGCCCAGGCCGGACCGGTGGCACTGAAGCTTTCTTT. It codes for CASSPGRTGGTEAFF.

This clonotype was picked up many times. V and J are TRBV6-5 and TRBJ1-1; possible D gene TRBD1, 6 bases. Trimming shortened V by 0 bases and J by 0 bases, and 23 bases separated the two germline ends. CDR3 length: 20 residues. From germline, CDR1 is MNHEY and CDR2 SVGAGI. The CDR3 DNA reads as TGTGCCAGCAGTTACTCAATGGGACGTGGTGGGGGCTGGTTGAACACTGAAGCTTTCTTT. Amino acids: CASSYSMGRGGGWLNTEAFF.

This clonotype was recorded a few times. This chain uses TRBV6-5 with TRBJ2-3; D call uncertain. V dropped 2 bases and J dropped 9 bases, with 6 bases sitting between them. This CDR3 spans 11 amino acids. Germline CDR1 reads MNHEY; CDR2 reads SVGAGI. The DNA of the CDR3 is TGTGCCAGCAGTTACAGACGAACGCAGTATTTT. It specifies CASSYRRTQYF.

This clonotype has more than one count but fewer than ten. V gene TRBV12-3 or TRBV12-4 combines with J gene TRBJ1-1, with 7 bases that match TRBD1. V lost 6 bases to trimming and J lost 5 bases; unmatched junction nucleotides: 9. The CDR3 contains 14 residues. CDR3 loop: CASSYKGGWTEAFF. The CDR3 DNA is TGTGCCAGCAGCTACAAAGGGGGCTGGACTGAAGCTTTCTTT.

The CDR3 DNA reads TGCGCCAGCAGTGCAGTAAGGATTTACCCACCCCTCCACTTT. Its protein is CASSAVRIYPPLHF. V gene TRBV10-2 combines with J gene TRBJ1-6, with D uncertain. V was cut by 4 bases and J by 11 bases, with 15 bases left in between. The CDR3 is 14 amino acids. Germline values: CDR1 WSHSY, CDR2 SAAADI.

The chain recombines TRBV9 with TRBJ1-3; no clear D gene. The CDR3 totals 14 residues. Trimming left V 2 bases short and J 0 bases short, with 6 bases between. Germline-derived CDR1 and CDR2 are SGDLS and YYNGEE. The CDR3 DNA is TGTGCCAGCAGCGTGGTAGGCTCTGGAAACACCATATATTTT. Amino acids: CASSVVGSGNTIYF.